The 8 T cell receptor beta chains below were found in one sample sequenced in a study of identical twins. TCRdb re-called the 5' RACE reads through MiXCR, storing one row per CDR3 protein. This sample has about 240,000 distinct CDR3 sequences, with 10% to 13% found just once. Sequenced sample: memory T cells sorted from blood. Receptors originate from a man aged 45 to 65 in good health.

This chain connects TRBV20-1 to TRBJ2-7; 7 positions match TRBD2. There are 15 residues in the CDR3. The germline V gene encodes CDR1 DFQATT and CDR2 SNEGSKA (reference sequence). V dropped 1 base and J dropped 3; count of bases not matched to a gene: 9. The CDR3 loop reads CSARGGGSTCYEQYF. The DNA of the CDR3 is TGCAGTGCTAGAGGGGGCGGGAGTACTTGCTACGAGCAGTACTTC.

This clonotype was recorded many times. J is TRBJ1-2 and V is TRBV4-1, with TRBD1 matching over 7 bases. This CDR3 is built from 14 residues. J was trimmed by 3 bases and V by 3 bases; bases with no gene match: 4. The V gene's germline CDR1 is MGHRA and CDR2 YSYEKL. The CDR3 loop reads CASSQATGDYGYTF. The CDR3 bases are TGCGCCAGCAGCCAGGCTACAGGGGACTATGGCTACACCTTC.

This clonotype was counted only a few times. The gene calls are TRBV7-6 and TRBJ2-3, with 7 bases identical to TRBD2. Unmatched junction bases numbered 13, after V lost 5 bases and J lost 2 bases. The CDR3 is 17 residues long. Germline V gene sequence: CDR1 SGHVS, CDR2 FNYEAQ. CDR3 DNA sequence: TGTGCCAGCAGCCTCGTAGAATCCGGGACTACCACAGATACGCAGTATTTT. Protein: CASSLVESGTTTDTQYF.

This clonotype has a count of ten or more. The chain combines TRBV27 with TRBJ2-7; D might be TRBD1 (5 bases). With 6 bases removed from V and 1 base from J, the gap between germline ends came to 10 bases. The germline V gene encodes CDR1 MNHEY and CDR2 SMNVEV (reference sequence). This CDR3 region has 13 residues. The CDR3 coding sequence is TGTGCCAGCAGGAGACAGCTATCCTACGAGCAGTACTTC. As protein: CASRRQLSYEQYF.

This chain connects TRBV7-2 to TRBJ1-1; perhaps TRBD1 as D (5 bases). CDR1 is SGHTA, CDR2 FQGNSA, per germline. V gave up 0 bases and J gave up 5 bases, with 13 bases separating them. This CDR3 contains 15 residues. For the CDR3, the DNA is TGTGCCAGCAGCTTAGCCAGGGTGGGAATGACTGAAGCTTTCTTT. Translation: CASSLARVGMTEAFF.

This clonotype was recorded many times. DNA for the CDR3: TGTGCCAGCAGAACCGGGACAGGGAGGACCGGGGAGCTGTTTTTT. This gives the protein CASRTGTGRTGELFF. The chain employs TRBV7-2 and TRBJ2-2, with 9 bases that match TRBD1. This CDR3 has 15 amino acids. Losses at the gene ends were 6 bases for V and 5 bases for J; bases not matched to a gene: 7. CDR1 is SGHTA, CDR2 FQGNSA, per germline.

This clonotype was recorded at least ten times. This rearrangement joins TRBV7-2 to TRBJ2-7; D is uncertain. The CDR3 totals 15 residues. The V end lost 1 base, the J end lost 2 bases, and 12 bases lay between the germline ends. Germline lookup yields CDR1 SGHTA and CDR2 FQGNSA. The CDR3 here is CASSLGVGNPYEQYF. The CDR3 bases are TGTGCCAGCAGCTTAGGTGTAGGGAACCCCTACGAGCAGTACTTC. Drawing the rest from reference TRBV7-2 and TRBJ2-7, the complete variable domain is GAGVSQSPSNKVTEKGKDVELRCDPISGHTALYWYRQSLGQGLEFLIYFQGNSAPDKSGLPSDRFSAERTGGSVSTLTIQRTQQEDSAVYLCASSLGVGNPYEQYFGPGTRLTVT.

There are a few counts of this clonotype. The genes are TRBV7-2 and TRBJ2-1; weak D call: TRBD2 (6 bases). V lost 2 bases and J 10 bases, leaving 12 bases between the germline ends. The CDR3 totals 13 residues. Germline V gene lookup returns CDR1 SGHTA and CDR2 FQGNSA. The chain's CDR3 is CASSLPFRGEQFF. DNA of the CDR3: TGTGCCAGCAGCTTACCGTTCCGGGGGGAGCAGTTCTTC.